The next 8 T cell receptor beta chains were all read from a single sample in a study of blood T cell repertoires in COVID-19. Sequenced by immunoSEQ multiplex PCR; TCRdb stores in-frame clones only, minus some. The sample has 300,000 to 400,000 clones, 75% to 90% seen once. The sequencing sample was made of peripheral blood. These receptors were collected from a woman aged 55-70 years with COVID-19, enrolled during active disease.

CDR3 residues: CASSLQGTYYEQYF. In DNA form, the CDR3 reads TGTGCCAGCTCCCTTCAGGGGACCTATTACGAGCAGTACTTC. The chain uses TRBV18 and TRBJ2-7; the D gene is possibly TRBD1 (6 bases). Per the germline V gene, CDR1 is KGHSH and CDR2 is LQKENI. V was cut by 6 bases and J by 4 bases, with 16 bases left in between. The CDR3 is 14 residues long.

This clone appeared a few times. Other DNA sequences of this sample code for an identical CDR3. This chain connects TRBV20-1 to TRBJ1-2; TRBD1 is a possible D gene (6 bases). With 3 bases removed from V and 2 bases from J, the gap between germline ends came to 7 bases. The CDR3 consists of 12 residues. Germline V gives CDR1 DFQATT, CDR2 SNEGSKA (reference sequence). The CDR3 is CSASGGNYGYTF. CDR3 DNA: TGCAGTGCTAGTGGGGGCAACTATGGCTACACCTTC.

This chain's CDR3 is CASSQGAAYYGYTF. CDR3 DNA sequence: TGTGCCAGCTCACAAGGGGCCGCATACTATGGCTACACCTTC. The chain uses TRBV18 and TRBJ1-2; D is perhaps TRBD1 (5 bases). Germline CDR1 reads KGHSH; CDR2 reads LQKENI. The V gene lost 4 bases and the J gene lost 3 bases, with 12 bases spanning the gap. This CDR3 has 14 amino acids.

CDR3 bases: TGTGCCAGCGGAGGGACAGGGGATGAGCAGTTCTTC. The encoded protein is CASGGTGDEQFF. The rearrangement joins TRBV18 to TRBJ2-1; 10 bases are a match to TRBD1. Germline lookup yields CDR1 KGHSH and CDR2 LQKENI. This CDR3 contains 12 residues. J lost 8 bases, V lost 8 bases, and 3 bases had no gene match.

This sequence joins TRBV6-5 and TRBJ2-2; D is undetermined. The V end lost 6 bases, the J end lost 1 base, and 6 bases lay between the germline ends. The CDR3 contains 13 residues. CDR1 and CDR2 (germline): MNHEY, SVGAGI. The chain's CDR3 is CASRAENTGELFF. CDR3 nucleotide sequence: TGTGCCAGCAGGGCAGAGAACACCGGGGAGCTGTTTTTT.

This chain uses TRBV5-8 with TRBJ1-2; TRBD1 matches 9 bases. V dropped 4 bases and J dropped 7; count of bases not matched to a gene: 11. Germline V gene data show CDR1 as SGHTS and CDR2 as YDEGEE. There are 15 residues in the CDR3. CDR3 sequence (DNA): TGTGCCAGCAGCCTCCGAACAGGGGGCTTTGGTGGCTACACCTTC. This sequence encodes CASSLRTGGFGGYTF.

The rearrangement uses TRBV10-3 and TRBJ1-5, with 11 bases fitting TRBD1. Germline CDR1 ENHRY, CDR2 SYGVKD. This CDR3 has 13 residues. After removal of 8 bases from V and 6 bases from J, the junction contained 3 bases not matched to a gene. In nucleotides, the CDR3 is TGTGCCATCGCAGGGACAGGGGGTCAGCCCCAGCATTTT. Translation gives CAIAGTGGQPQHF.

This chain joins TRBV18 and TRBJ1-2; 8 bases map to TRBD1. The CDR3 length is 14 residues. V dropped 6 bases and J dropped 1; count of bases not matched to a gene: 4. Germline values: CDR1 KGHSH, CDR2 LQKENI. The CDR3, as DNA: TGTGCCAGCTCTATCACAGGGGGTAACTATGGCTACACCTTC. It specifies CASSITGGNYGYTF.